The TCR beta chain under discussion was sequenced for a study of metastatic and nonmetastatic thyroid tumors. Study-level background: The study looked at repertoires side by side in blood and in tumor or nodule tissue from malignant and benign thyroid patients.

About this clone: The antigen is undetermined.

The CDR3 is 15 residues long. CDR1 LGHDT and CDR2 YNNKEL come from the germline V gene (reference sequence). The V gene lost 10 bases and the J gene lost 2 bases, with 21 bases spanning the gap. Thyroid surgery was preceded by no treatment in any patient. General study points: Patients with malignant thyroid tumors reportedly had significantly higher TCR beta diversity than those with benign nodules, in blood and tumor.

Original processing methods: Variation in CDR3 across clinicopathological groups served as the basis for constructing a distant-metastasis classifier in papillary thyroid cancer. TCRdb re-called the PCR reads with MiXCR. The authors' filters were not applied to this entry. The sample has approximately 30,000 clones, over 15% seen once. The chain carries TRBV3-1 and TRBJ2-7; D assignment may be TRBD1 or TRBD2 (5 bases each). Sequencing used blood. This clonotype originated in a female donor with papillary thyroid cancer or a benign thyroid nodule (not recorded which). Some clones in this sample may be carry-over from other donors' samples. The CDR3 DNA follows: TGTGCCATCAACCAGCGCTGGGACGCCGCCTACGAGCAGTACTTC. This sequence encodes CAINQRWDAAYEQYF.